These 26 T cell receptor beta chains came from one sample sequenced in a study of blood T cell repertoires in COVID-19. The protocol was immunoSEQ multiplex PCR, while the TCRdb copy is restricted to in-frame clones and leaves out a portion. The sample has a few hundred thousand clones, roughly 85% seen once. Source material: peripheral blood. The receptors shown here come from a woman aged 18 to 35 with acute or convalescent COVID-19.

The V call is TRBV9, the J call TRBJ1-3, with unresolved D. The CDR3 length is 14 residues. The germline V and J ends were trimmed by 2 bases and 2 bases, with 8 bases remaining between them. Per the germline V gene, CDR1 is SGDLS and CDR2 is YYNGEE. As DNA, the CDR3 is TGTGCCAGCAGCGTGGAGCCAGCTGGAAACACCATATATTTT. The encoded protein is CASSVEPAGNTIYF. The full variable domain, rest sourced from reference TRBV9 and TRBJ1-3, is DSGVTQTPKHLITATGQRVTLRCSPRSGDLSVYWYQQSLDQGLQFLIQYYNGEERAKGNILERFSAQQFPDLHSELNLSSLELGDSALYFCASSVEPAGNTIYFGEGSWLTVV.

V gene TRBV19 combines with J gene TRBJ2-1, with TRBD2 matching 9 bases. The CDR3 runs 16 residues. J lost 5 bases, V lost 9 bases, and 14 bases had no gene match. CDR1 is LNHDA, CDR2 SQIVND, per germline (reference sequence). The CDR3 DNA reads TGTGCCAGCGGAAACCCTAGCGGGGTCCTAAACAATGAGCAGTTCTTC. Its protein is CASGNPSGVLNNEQFF.

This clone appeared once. CDR3 in amino acids: CAISESGLASNQETQYF. CDR3 nucleotides: TGTGCCATCAGTGAGTCCGGGTTGGCTTCTAATCAAGAGACCCAGTACTTC. The chain recombines TRBV10-3 with TRBJ2-5; unclear D gene. V lost 0 bases and J lost 2, with 16 bases in between. Germline V CDR1 and CDR2: ENHRY, SYGVKD. The CDR3 totals 17 residues.

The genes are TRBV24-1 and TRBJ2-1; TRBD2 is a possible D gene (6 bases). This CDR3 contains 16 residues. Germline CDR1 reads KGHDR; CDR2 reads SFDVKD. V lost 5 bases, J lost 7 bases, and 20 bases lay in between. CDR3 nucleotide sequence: TGTGCCACCAGTGGTCATACCCGGGGACTCCAAAATGAGCAGTTCTTC. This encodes CATSGHTRGLQNEQFF.

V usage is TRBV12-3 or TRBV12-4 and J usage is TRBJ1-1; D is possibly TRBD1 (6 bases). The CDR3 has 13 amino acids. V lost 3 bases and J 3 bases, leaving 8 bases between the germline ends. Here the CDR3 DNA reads TGTGCCAGCAGTTTTCGACAGGACACTGAAGCTTTCTTT. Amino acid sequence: CASSFRQDTEAFF.

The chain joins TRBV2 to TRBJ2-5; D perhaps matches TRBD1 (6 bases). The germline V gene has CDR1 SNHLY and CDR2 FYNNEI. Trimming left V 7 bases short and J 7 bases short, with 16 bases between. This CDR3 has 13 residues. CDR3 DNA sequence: TGTGCCAGCACCAGGGACCAACAGGGGACCCAGTACTTC. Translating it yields CASTRDQQGTQYF.

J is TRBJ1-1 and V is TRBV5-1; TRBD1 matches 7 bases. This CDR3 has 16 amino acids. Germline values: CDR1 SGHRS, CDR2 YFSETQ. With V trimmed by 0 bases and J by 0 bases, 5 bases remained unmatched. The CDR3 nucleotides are TGCGCCAGCAGCTTGGGGGACAGACAATTGAACACTGAAGCTTTCTTT. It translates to CASSLGDRQLNTEAFF.

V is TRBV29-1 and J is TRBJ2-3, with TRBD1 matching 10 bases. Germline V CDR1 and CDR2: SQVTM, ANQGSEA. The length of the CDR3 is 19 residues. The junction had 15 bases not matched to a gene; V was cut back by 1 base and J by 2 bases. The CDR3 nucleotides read TGCAGCGTTGAAGTCAGGGCCCTAGACAGGGGGCGCGTCACAGATACGCAGTATTTT. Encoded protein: CSVEVRALDRGRVTDTQYF.

CDR3 DNA sequence: TGTGCCAGTACCTCAGACTGGAGGGGCTATGGCTACACCTTC. Amino acids: CASTSDWRGYGYTF. The chain carries TRBV19 and TRBJ1-2, with D perhaps TRBD1 (5 bases). Between the trimmed V and J ends, which lost 7 bases and 4 bases, there was a span of 16 bases. Per germline, CDR1 LNHDA and CDR2 SQIVND (reference sequence). The CDR3 is 14 residues long.

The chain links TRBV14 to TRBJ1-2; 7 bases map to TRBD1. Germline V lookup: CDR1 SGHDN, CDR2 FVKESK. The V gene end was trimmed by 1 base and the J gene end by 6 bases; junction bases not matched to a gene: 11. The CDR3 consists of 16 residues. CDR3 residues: CASSQGRTGLWNGYTF. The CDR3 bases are TGTGCCAGCAGCCAAGGCAGGACAGGTTTGTGGAATGGCTACACCTTC.

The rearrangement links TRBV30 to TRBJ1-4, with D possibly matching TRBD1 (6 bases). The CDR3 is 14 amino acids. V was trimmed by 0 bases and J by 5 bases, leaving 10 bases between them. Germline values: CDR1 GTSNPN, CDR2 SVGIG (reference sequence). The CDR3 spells CAWSVAGANEKLFF. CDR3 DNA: TGTGCCTGGAGTGTAGCGGGGGCAAATGAAAAACTGTTTTTT.

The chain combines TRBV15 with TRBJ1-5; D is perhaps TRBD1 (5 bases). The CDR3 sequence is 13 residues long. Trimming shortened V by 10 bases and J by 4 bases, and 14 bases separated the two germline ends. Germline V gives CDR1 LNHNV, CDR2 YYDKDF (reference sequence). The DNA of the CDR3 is TGTGCCATTCAGGGATTTTCGAATCAGCCCCAGCATTTT. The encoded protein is CAIQGFSNQPQHF.

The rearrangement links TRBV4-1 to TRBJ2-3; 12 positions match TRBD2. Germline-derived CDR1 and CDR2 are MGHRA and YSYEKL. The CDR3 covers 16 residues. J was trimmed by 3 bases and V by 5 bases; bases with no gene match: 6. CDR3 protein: CASSTRTSGNTDTQYF. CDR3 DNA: TGCGCCAGCAGCACTCGGACTAGCGGGAATACAGATACGCAGTATTTT.

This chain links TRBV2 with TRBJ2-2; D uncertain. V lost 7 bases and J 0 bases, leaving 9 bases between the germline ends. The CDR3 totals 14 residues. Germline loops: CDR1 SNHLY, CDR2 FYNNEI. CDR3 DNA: TGTGCCAGCATCCTCTTTTCGAACACCGGGGAGCTGTTTTTT. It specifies CASILFSNTGELFF.

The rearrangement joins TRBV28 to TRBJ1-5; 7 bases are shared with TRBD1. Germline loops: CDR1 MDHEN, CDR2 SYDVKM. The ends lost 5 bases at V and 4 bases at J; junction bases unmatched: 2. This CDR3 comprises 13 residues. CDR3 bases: TGTGCCAGCAGTCCAGGGGGGAATCAGCCCCAGCATTTT. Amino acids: CASSPGGNQPQHF.

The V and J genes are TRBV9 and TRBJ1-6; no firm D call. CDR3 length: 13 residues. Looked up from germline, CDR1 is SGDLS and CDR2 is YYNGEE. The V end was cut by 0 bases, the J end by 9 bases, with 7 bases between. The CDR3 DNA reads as TGTGCCAGCAGCGTAGGACAAGGTTCACCCCTCCACTTT. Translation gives CASSVGQGSPLHF.

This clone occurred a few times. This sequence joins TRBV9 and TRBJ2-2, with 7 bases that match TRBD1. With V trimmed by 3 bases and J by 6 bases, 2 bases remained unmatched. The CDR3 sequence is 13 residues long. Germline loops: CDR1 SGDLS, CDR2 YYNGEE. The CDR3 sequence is CASSDTGAGELFF. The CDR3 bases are TGTGCCAGCAGCGACACAGGGGCCGGGGAGCTGTTTTTT.

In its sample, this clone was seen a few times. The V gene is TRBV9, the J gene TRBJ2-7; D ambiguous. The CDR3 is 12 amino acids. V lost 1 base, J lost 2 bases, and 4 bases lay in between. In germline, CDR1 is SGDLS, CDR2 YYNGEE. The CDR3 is CASSVLAYEQYF. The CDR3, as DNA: TGTGCCAGCAGCGTACTAGCCTACGAGCAGTACTTC. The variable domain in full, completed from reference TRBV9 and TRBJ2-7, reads DSGVTQTPKHLITATGQRVTLRCSPRSGDLSVYWYQQSLDQGLQFLIQYYNGEERAKGNILERFSAQQFPDLHSELNLSSLELGDSALYFCASSVLAYEQYFGPGTRLTVT.

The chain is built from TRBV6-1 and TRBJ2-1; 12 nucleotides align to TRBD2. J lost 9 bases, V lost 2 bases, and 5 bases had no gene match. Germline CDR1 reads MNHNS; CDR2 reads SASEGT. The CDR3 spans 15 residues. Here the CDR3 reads CASSESTSGRLEQFF. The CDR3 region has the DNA TGTGCCAGCAGTGAATCGACTAGCGGGAGACTTGAGCAGTTCTTC.

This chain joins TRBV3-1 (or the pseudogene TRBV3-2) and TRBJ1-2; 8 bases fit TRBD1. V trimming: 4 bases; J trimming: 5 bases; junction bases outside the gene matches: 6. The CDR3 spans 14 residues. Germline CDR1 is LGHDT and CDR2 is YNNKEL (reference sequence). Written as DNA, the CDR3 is TGTGCCAGCAGCCCTCCGGACAGGGCTTATGGCTACACCTTC. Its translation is CASSPPDRAYGYTF.

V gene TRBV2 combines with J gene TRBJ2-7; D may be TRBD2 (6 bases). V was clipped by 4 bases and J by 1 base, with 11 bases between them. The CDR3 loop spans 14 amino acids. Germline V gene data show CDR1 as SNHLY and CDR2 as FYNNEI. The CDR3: CASSVQEGSYEQYF. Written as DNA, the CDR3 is TGTGCCAGCAGTGTGCAGGAGGGATCCTACGAGCAGTACTTC. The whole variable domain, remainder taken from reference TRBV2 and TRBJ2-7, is EPEVTQTPSHQVTQMGQEVILRCVPISNHLYFYWYRQILGQKVEFLVSFYNNEISEKSEIFDDQFSVERPDGSNFTLKIRSTKLEDSAMYFCASSVQEGSYEQYFGPGTRLTVT.

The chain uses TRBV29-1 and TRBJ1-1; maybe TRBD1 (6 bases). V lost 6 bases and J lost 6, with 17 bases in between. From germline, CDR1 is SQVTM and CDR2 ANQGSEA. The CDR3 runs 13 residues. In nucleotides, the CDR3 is TGCAGCGTAGAAAAAATAGGGGGGGCTGAAGCTTTCTTT. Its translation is CSVEKIGGAEAFF.

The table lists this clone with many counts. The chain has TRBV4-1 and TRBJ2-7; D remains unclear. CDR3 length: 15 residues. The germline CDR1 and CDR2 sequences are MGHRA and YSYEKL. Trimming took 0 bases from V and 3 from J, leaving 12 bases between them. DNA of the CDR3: TGCGCCAGCAGCCAAGATTATCGGTCGTACTACGAGCAGTACTTC. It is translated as CASSQDYRSYYEQYF.

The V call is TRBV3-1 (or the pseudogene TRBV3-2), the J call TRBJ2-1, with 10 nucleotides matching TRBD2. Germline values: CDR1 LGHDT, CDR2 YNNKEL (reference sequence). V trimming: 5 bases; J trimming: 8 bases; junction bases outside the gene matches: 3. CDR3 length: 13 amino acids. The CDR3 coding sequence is TGTGCCAGCAGCTTGGGACTAGCGTATGAGCAGTTCTTC. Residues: CASSLGLAYEQFF.

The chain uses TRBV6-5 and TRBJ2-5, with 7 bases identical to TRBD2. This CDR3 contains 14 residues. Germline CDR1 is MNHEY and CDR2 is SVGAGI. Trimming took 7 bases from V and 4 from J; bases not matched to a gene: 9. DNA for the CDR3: TGTGCCAGCACCTCACGGGGAGGGAGAGAGACCCAGTACTTC. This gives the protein CASTSRGGRETQYF.

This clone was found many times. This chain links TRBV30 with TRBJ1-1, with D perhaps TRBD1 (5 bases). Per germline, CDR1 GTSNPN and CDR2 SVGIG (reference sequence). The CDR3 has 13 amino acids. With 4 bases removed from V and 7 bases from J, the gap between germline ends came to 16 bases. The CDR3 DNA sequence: TGTGCCTGGATGGAGGGGCTGGAGGGTGAAGCTTTCTTT. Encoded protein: CAWMEGLEGEAFF. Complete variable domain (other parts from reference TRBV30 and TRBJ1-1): SQTIHQWPATLVQPVGSPLSLECTVEGTSNPNLYWYRQAAGRGLQLLFYSVGIGQISSEVPQNLSASRPQDRQFILSSKKLLLSDSGFYLCAWMEGLEGEAFFGQGTRLTVV.